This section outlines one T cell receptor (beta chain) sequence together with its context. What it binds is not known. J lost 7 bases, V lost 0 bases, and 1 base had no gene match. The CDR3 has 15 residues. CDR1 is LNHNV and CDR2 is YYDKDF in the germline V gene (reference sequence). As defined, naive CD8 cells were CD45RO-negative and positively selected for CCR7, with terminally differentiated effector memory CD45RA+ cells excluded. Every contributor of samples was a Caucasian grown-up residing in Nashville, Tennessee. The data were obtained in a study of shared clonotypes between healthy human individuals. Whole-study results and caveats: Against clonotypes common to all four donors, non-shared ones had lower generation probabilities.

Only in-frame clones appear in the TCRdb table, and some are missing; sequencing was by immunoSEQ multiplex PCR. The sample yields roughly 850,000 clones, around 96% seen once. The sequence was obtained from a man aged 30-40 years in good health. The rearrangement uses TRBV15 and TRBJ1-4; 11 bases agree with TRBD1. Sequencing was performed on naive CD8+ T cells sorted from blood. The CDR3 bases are TGTGCCACCAGCAGAGAGGACAGGGGGCCTGAAAAACTGTTTTTT. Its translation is CATSREDRGPEKLFF.